This TCR beta chain stems from a study of blood T cell repertoires in COVID-19 (dated by TCRdb to the early 2020s). For context, the study as a whole: Samples from collaborators originated in the United States, Italy and Spain and spanned both the acute and convalescent phases of COVID-19. The material from the prospective study consisted of cDNA or gDNA derived from T cells, B-cell-depleted T cells, or PBMCs. The dataset comprised deeply sampled blood TCRbeta repertoires from subjects exposed to, actively infected with, or recovered from COVID-19. A freely available public database, intended as a resource for researchers studying the immune response to SARS-CoV-2, is where the repertoires were released. The samples were drawn from the first 160 participants of the ongoing ImmuneRACE study and from under 1,500 subjects provided by 6 global collaborators. The sample metadata nearly always contained a de-identified subject ID, COVID-19 status, age in years and sex. Where available, HLA class I and class II types were taken from metadata supplied by the sample provider and were not determined by assay-based typing. General conclusions and limits of the study: The quantity of clinical and demographic metadata differed by source and by participant and was supplied without curation.

TCRbeta CDR3 regions were amplified from genomic DNA using the immunoSEQ Assay, a bias-controlled multiplex PCR. The study's processing was this. Nucleated cell counts per sample were estimated from amplification of reference gene primers within the assay. To quantify the absolute abundance of each unique TCRbeta CDR3 rearrangement, sequence reads were collapsed and filtered. For each sample, productive Simpson clonality was calculated as the square root of Simpson's diversity index across productive rearrangements. Here the immuneACCESS table is served through TCRdb, limited to in-frame sequences with V and J called. Missing clones are a known gap in these copies; in checked studies unresolved V genes cover under half, and the rest lacks a known reason. For V, J and clone size, that table is used; D and trimming come from the DNA. Here the sample has 97,000 or so clones; around 76% occur a single time. Around a sixth of the sample comes from the top ten.

Between the V and J ends, shortened by 3 bases and 4 bases respectively, the junction contains 13 bases. The germline V gene sets CDR1 to SGHTA and CDR2 to FQGNSA. The CDR3, from cysteine to phenylalanine, totals 15 residues. Of all the DNA, just the CDR3 is kept, 45 bases in frame from base 1. Concerning this clone itself: It has no known antigen specificity. Base qualities are not at hand, and no much larger clone is one base apart.

Each collaborating institution followed its own protocols to collect whole blood in K2EDTA tubes. Collaborator samples were shipped for TCRbeta analysis as frozen whole blood, isolated PBMCs, or DNA extracted from either sample type. The rearranged chain carries TRBV7-2 and TRBJ2-1; the D region possibly corresponds to TRBD2 (5 bases align). The receptor's source is an older man with acute or convalescent COVID-19. Sequenced input: peripheral blood. CDR3 region: CASSFYGEKYNEQFF. At the DNA level, the sequence is TGTGCCAGCAGCTTCTACGGGGAGAAATACAATGAGCAGTTCTTC.